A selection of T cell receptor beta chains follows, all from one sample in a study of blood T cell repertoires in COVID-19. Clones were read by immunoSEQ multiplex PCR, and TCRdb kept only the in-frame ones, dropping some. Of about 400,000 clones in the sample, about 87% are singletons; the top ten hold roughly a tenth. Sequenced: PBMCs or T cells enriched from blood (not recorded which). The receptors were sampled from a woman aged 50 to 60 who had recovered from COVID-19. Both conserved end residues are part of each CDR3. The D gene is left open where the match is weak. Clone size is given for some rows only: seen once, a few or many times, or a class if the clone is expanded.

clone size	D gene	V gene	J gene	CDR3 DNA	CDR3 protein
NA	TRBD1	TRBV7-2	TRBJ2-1	TGTGCCAGCAGCCAAGACAGGGGGGCCTACAATGAGCAGTTCTTC	CASSQDRGAYNEQFF
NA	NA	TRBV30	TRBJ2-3	TGTGCCTGGAGTTCCTACTCGGATACGCAGTATTTT	CAWSSYSDTQYF
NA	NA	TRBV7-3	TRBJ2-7	TGTGCCAGCAGCATGGCCTCAGGAACCGAGCAGTACTTC	CASSMASGTEQYF
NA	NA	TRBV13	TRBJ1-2	TGTGCCAGCAGCCTCGGACAGTCTCCCTACTATGGCTACACCTTC	CASSLGQSPYYGYTF
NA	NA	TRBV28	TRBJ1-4	TGTGCCACCATCAGGGGTTACGGTAATGAAAAACTGTTTTTT	CATIRGYGNEKLFF
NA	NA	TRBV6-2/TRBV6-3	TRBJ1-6	TGTGCCAGCAGTTACAAGGCGTTCGGGAATTCACCCCTCCACTTT	CASSYKAFGNSPLHF
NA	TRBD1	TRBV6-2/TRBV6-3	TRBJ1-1	TGTGCCAGCAGTCGAAGACAGGGGAAGAGGAACACTGAAGCTTTCTTT	CASSRRQGKRNTEAFF
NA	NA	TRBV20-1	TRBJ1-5	TGCAGTGCTAGTGCCCCGGAGAGGCCCCAGCATTTT	CSASAPERPQHF
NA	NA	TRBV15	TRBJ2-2	TGTGCCACCAGCAGCAGAAACCCAAACACCGGGGAGCTGTTTTTT	CATSSRNPNTGELFF
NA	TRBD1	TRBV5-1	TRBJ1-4	TGCGCCAGCAGTCCTACAGGGGGCGGTGAAAAACTGTTTTTT	CASSPTGGGEKLFF
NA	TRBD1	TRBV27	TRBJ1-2	TGTGCCAGCAGGGGACAGGGGATTGGCTACACCTTC	CASRGQGIGYTF
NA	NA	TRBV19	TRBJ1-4	TGTGCCGTCAGCGCAGCTTATAATGAAAAACTGTTTTTT	CAVSAAYNEKLFF
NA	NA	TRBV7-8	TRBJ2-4	TGTGCCAGCAGCCTAGGTTGGGGGCAGGCGGGCCCTAAAAACATTCAGTACTTC	CASSLGWGQAGPKNIQYF
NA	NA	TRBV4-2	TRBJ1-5	TGTGCCAGCAGCCAAGTTTGGACCTCAGGGGATAGCAATCAGCCCCAGCATTTT	CASSQVWTSGDSNQPQHF
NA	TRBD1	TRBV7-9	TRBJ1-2	TGTGCCAGCACCCCGGACAGGGCTGGCTACACCTTC	CASTPDRAGYTF
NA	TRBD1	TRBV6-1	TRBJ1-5	TGTGCCAGCAGTGAAGGCGGGACAGCGAATCAGCCCCAGCATTTT	CASSEGGTANQPQHF
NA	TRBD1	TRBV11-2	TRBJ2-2	TGTGCCAGCAGCTCCAGGGGGCCTATGACCGGGGAGCTGTTTTTT	CASSSRGPMTGELFF
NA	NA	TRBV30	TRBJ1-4	TGTGCCTGGAGTGTACTTGGGAGTAGGAAACTGTTTTTT	CAWSVLGSRKLFF
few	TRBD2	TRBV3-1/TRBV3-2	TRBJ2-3	TGTGCCAGCAGCACACTAAGCGGGGGGGTTGTGTACACAGATACGCAGTATTTT	CASSTLSGGVVYTDTQYF
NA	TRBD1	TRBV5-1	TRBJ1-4	TGCGCCAGCAACTTAGGGGGCACTAATGAAAAACTGTTTTTT	CASNLGGTNEKLFF
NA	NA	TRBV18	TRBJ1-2	TGTGCCAGCTCACCCGGTCGAGCTAACTATGGCTACACCTTC	CASSPGRANYGYTF
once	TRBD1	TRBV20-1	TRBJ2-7	TGCAGTGCTAGTCAGGACAGGGGGAGCTCCTACGAGCAGTACTTC	CSASQDRGSSYEQYF
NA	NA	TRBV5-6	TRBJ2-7	TGTGCCAGCAGCTACCCAACACGGGATACCTCCTACGAGCAGTACTTC	CASSYPTRDTSYEQYF
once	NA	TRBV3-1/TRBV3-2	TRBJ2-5	TGTGCCAGCAGTGGGGCTGGAGAGACCCAGTACTTC	CASSGAGETQYF
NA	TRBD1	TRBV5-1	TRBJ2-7	TGCGCCAGCAGCTTGGGTGACAGGGTTTTCAACGAGCAGTACTTC	CASSLGDRVFNEQYF
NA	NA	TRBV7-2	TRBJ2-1	TGTGCCAGCAGTGCAAGGGATCGGGGGTACAATGAGCAGTTCTTC	CASSARDRGYNEQFF
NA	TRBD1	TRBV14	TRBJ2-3	TGTGCCAGCAGTCTATGGACAGGGTCGCCAGATACGCAGTATTTT	CASSLWTGSPDTQYF
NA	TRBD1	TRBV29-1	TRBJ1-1	TGCAGCGCCCCCGGGACAGGGGGCTTTGAAGCTTTCTTT	CSAPGTGGFEAFF
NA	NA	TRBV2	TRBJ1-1	TGTGCCAGCAGTACGGGGGTAGGGGCTTTCTTT	CASSTGVGAFF